This T cell receptor beta chain was identified in a study of lymphopenia after photon versus proton radiotherapy. Germline V CDR1 and CDR2: MNHNS, SASEGT. The CDR3 is made up of 14 amino acids. Trimming took off 10 bases at V and 2 bases at J, with 17 bases between the two ends. A word on this clone: The target antigen is unknown.

General observations from the study: Only patients who died were analyzed for survival; proton advantage is unproven. Photon-treated patients lost naive T cells and TCR diversity; proton-treated stayed stable.

Using immunoSEQ multiplex PCR, the repertoire was profiled, and TCRdb retains in-frame clones only, with some absent. The repertoire includes approximately 170,000 clones, less than 90% of them detected once, and approximately 4.8% sits in the top ten. The sequencing here drew on peripheral blood, taken from a patient treated with photon-based radiotherapy. This chain joins TRBV6-1 and TRBJ1-1, with a tentative D call TRBD1 (6 bases). This receptor was taken from a man aged 50-59 years with gastric cancer. In DNA, the CDR3 is TGTGCCATTCTTGGGGGGGCCACTAACACTGAAGCTTTCTTT. It yields the protein CAILGGATNTEAFF.